Presented here are 10 T cell receptor beta chains from one specimen sequenced in a study of blood T cell repertoires in COVID-19. Produced via immunoSEQ multiplex PCR; TCRdb's table is partial and in-frame only. The table has more than 250,000 clones, about 87% seen once; the top ten hold approximately 6%. Sequencing was carried out using peripheral blood. The receptors originated from a woman aged 45-65 years with COVID-19, enrolled during active disease.

V gene TRBV7-6 combines with J gene TRBJ2-1, with 11 bases that match TRBD1. Germline loops: CDR1 SGHVS, CDR2 FNYEAQ. The ends lost 5 bases at V and 4 bases at J; junction bases unmatched: 7. This CDR3 is 16 amino acids long. The CDR3 sequence: CASSPPGTGGYNEQFF. In DNA, the CDR3 is TGTGCCAGCAGCCCCCCCGGGACAGGGGGTTACAATGAGCAGTTCTTC.

Comment on this clone: In the same sample, other DNA sequences code for this CDR3. The rearrangement links TRBV18 to TRBJ1-5; possibly TRBD1 for D (5 bases). The V end was cut by 2 bases, the J end by 2 bases, with 7 bases between. The germline CDR1 and CDR2 sequences are KGHSH and LQKENI. CDR3 length: 14 residues. CDR3 residues: CASSPGAGNQPQHF. DNA of the CDR3: TGTGCCAGCTCACCAGGGGCTGGCAATCAGCCCCAGCATTTT.

This chain joins TRBV6-5 and TRBJ1-2, with 7 nucleotides matching TRBD1. Germline loops: CDR1 MNHEY, CDR2 SVGAGI. The V segment lost 0 bases and the J segment 4 bases; nucleotides outside the gene matches: 5. This CDR3 comprises 15 residues. DNA of the CDR3: TGTGCCAGCAGTTACTCAAGTACAGGGGTCTATGGCTACACCTTC. Protein: CASSYSSTGVYGYTF.

This chain links TRBV7-3 with TRBJ2-1; D is uncertain. CDR3 length equals 15 residues. The V gene's germline CDR1 is SGHTA and CDR2 FQGTGA. V shed 1 base and J shed 0 bases, with 7 bases lying between them. The CDR3 spells CASSLKPGSYNEQFF. Written as DNA, the CDR3 is TGTGCCAGCAGCTTAAAACCCGGCTCCTACAATGAGCAGTTCTTC.

The chain carries TRBV25-1 and TRBJ2-1; D perhaps matches TRBD2 (6 bases). The CDR3 sequence is 16 residues long. Germline V gene sequence: CDR1 MGHDK, CDR2 SYGVNS. Trimming stripped 3 bases from V and 5 bases from J, with 17 bases between. CDR3 nucleotide sequence: TGTGCCAGCAGTGACTCCGGGAGAGTCGGCCACAATGAGCAGTTCTTC. Protein: CASSDSGRVGHNEQFF.

The gene calls are TRBV24-1 and TRBJ2-7, with D tentatively TRBD1 (5 bases). The germline V and J ends were trimmed by 6 bases and 1 base, with 15 bases remaining between them. Germline V gene sequence: CDR1 KGHDR, CDR2 SFDVKD. The length of the CDR3 is 15 residues. CDR3 DNA sequence: TGTGCCACCAGTCCAGGACCAGGGTTGTCCTACGAGCAGTACTTC. This encodes CATSPGPGLSYEQYF.

J is TRBJ2-1 and V is TRBV29-1; 8 nucleotides agree with TRBD1. The trim removed 2 bases at V and 4 bases at J, leaving 16 bases unmatched. CDR3 size: 18 residues. CDR1 is SQVTM and CDR2 is ANQGSEA in the germline V gene. The CDR3 sequence is CSVEPDRGIISGYNEQFF. CDR3 coding DNA: TGCAGCGTTGAACCCGACAGGGGTATAATATCGGGATACAATGAGCAGTTCTTC.

This rearrangement joins TRBV10-3 to TRBJ2-1, with 13 bases that match TRBD2. V lost 1 base and J lost 0; bases outside the gene matches: 9. CDR3 length: 20 residues. Per the germline V gene, CDR1 is ENHRY and CDR2 is SYGVKD. The CDR3 is CAISELGTSGTSSSYNEQFF. CDR3 nucleotide sequence: TGTGCCATCAGTGAGTTAGGGACTAGCGGGACCTCGAGCTCCTACAATGAGCAGTTCTTC.

The chain is built from TRBV3-1 (or the pseudogene TRBV3-2) and TRBJ1-2; a possible D gene is TRBD1 (5 bases). Deletions cut 4 bases from V and 3 bases from J, with 9 bases between. The CDR3 spans 13 residues. CDR1 and CDR2 (germline): LGHDT, YNNKEL (reference sequence). Written as DNA, the CDR3 is TGTGCCAGCAGCCTGGACAAGTACTATGGCTACACCTTC. This translates into CASSLDKYYGYTF.

This chain uses TRBV11-1 with TRBJ1-1; D may be TRBD1 (6 bases). Germline V gene data show CDR1 as SGHAT and CDR2 as FQDESV (reference sequence). The CDR3 totals 12 residues. The V and J ends lost 1 base and 6 bases respectively, with 6 bases between them. The CDR3 DNA is TGTGCCAGCAGCTTAGGGACAGCTGAAGCTTTCTTT. It codes for CASSLGTAEAFF. The full variable domain, rest sourced from reference TRBV11-1 and TRBJ1-1, is EAEVAQSPRYKITEKSQAVAFWCDPISGHATLYWYRQILGQGPELLVQFQDESVVDDSQLPKDRFSAERLKGVDSTLKIQPAELGDSAMYLCASSLGTAEAFFGQGTRLTVV.